These 10 T cell receptor beta chains were sequenced from one sample in a study of OX40 agonist ivuxolimab in advanced cancers. Data came from immunoSEQ multiplex PCR; TCRdb stores just in-frame clones and leaves some out. The sample has 70,000 or so clones, 80% to 95% seen once. The sample was CD4+ or CD8+ T cells sorted from blood, taken in a trial of the OX40 agonist ivuxolimab. All receptors come from an adult with an advanced solid tumor such as melanoma, head and neck, liver or kidney cancer.

This clone was counted only a few times. This rearrangement joins TRBV6-1 to TRBJ2-3; D remains unclear. The germline V gene encodes CDR1 MNHNS and CDR2 SASEGT. This CDR3 contains 15 residues. V was shortened by 8 bases and J by 0 bases, with 15 bases between the two germline ends. For the CDR3, the DNA is TGTGCCAGCGCCTTAGAAGCGCTGAGCACAGATACGCAGTATTTT. Translating gives CASALEALSTDTQYF.

This chain links TRBV23-1 with TRBJ2-1; tentatively, D is TRBD1 (6 bases). TRBV23-1 is given ORF status, its function remaining uncertain. V dropped 9 bases and J dropped 0 bases, with 15 bases sitting between them. The CDR3 totals 15 residues. The CDR3: CARPRGRSSYNEQFF. The CDR3 DNA is TGCGCCAGACCCAGGGGCCGAAGCTCCTACAATGAGCAGTTCTTC.

This sequence joins TRBV7-8 and TRBJ1-1; a weak D match, TRBD1 (6 bases). CDR1 is SGHVS and CDR2 is FQNEAQ in the germline V gene. The CDR3 sequence is 13 residues long. V lost 2 bases and J 5 bases, leaving 9 bases between the germline ends. Here the CDR3 DNA reads TGTGCCAGCAGCTTAACCACAGGGACTGAAGCTTTCTTT. Translated: CASSLTTGTEAFF.

The chain is built from TRBV5-1 and TRBJ1-4, with no clear D. With 0 bases removed from V and 0 bases from J, the gap between germline ends came to 9 bases. From germline, CDR1 is SGHRS and CDR2 YFSETQ. The CDR3 spans 16 residues. The CDR3 nucleotides read TGCGCCAGCAGCTTGGACAGATCTACAACTAATGAAAAACTGTTTTTT. Translation: CASSLDRSTTNEKLFF.

This sequence joins TRBV14 and TRBJ2-2; D is uncertain. This CDR3 contains 15 residues. Germline CDR1 reads SGHDN; CDR2 reads FVKESK. The germline V and J ends were trimmed by 0 bases and 6 bases, with 11 bases remaining between them. CDR3 residues: CASSQDLPGSGELFF. DNA for the CDR3: TGTGCCAGCAGCCAAGATCTTCCTGGCTCCGGGGAGCTGTTTTTT.

The chain combines TRBV18 with TRBJ2-2; 8 bases agree with TRBD1. The CDR3 consists of 15 residues. Germline V gene lookup returns CDR1 KGHSH and CDR2 LQKENI. V was pared by 5 bases and J by 6 bases, with 8 bases of the junction left unmatched. The CDR3 DNA follows: TGTGCCAGCTCAACTATGACAGGGGAGTCCGGGGAGCTGTTTTTT. Encoded protein: CASSTMTGESGELFF. The whole variable domain, remainder taken from reference TRBV18 and TRBJ2-2, is NAGVMQNPRHLVRRRGQEARLRCSPMKGHSHVYWYRQLPEEGLKFMVYLQKENIIDESGMPKERFSAEFPKEGPSILRIQQVVRGDSAAYFCASSTMTGESGELFFGEGSRLTVL.

The gene calls are TRBV5-1 and TRBJ1-1; 7 bases align to TRBD1. CDR3 length equals 15 residues. Germline CDR1 is SGHRS and CDR2 is YFSETQ. V shed 4 bases, J shed 1 base, and the junction held 7 bases outside the gene matches. Written as DNA, the CDR3 is TGCGCCAGCAGCCCGACAGGGAATTGGAACACTGAAGCTTTCTTT. Translated, it gives CASSPTGNWNTEAFF.

The chain is built from TRBV30 and TRBJ2-7; the match to TRBD2 covers 8 bases. The CDR3 extends over 14 amino acids. V was clipped by 1 base and J by 5 bases; unmatched bases: 7. CDR1 GTSNPN and CDR2 SVGIG come from the germline V gene (reference sequence). The CDR3 here is CAWSAGLAIDEQYF. DNA of the CDR3: TGTGCCTGGAGTGCAGGACTAGCTATCGACGAGCAGTACTTC.

V gene TRBV5-1 combines with J gene TRBJ2-3; no reliable D call. V was shortened by 1 base and J by 0 bases, with 9 bases between the two germline ends. This CDR3 region has 15 residues. Looked up from germline, CDR1 is SGHRS and CDR2 is YFSETQ. This chain's CDR3 is CASSLTGASTDTQYF. The CDR3 nucleotides are TGCGCCAGCAGCTTGACCGGAGCGAGCACAGATACGCAGTATTTT.

This chain uses TRBV7-3 with TRBJ2-3; TRBD2 agrees at 7 bases. V shed 4 bases and J 3 bases; nucleotides not matched to a gene: 7. CDR1 SGHTA and CDR2 FQGTGA come from the germline V gene. The CDR3 has 15 amino acids. The CDR3 coding sequence is TGTGCCAGCAGCTGGAGACTAGCCGGGACAGATACGCAGTATTTT. It yields the protein CASSWRLAGTDTQYF. The whole variable domain, filled in from reference TRBV7-3 and TRBJ2-3, reads GAGVSQTPSNKVTEKGKYVELRCDPISGHTALYWYRQSLGQGPEFLIYFQGTGAADDSGLPNDRFFAVRPEGSVSTLKIQRTERGDSAVYLCASSWRLAGTDTQYFGPGTRLTVL.